A selection of T cell receptor beta chains follows, all from one sample in a study of T cell responses to AZD1222 COVID-19 vaccine. Generated by immunoSEQ multiplex PCR, the TCRdb table keeps only in-frame clones and is missing some. In the table there are around 81,000 clones, 82% of which are singletons. The sequencing used peripheral blood, collected on day 0 of AZD1222 vaccination. These receptors were obtained from an adult in good health. Each CDR3 is given with its conserved first and last residue. The D gene is left open where the match is weak. Clone size is not always given. Where it is, it says once, few, many or a class for expanded clones.

j_call: TRBJ2-3; v_call: TRBV5-1; clone_size: .; d_call: TRBD2; cdr3_nt: TGCGCCAGCAAGACTAGCGGGGGGCGCACAGATACGCAGTATTTT; cdr3_aa: CASKTSGGRTDTQYF
j_call: TRBJ2-5; v_call: TRBV9; clone_size: .; d_call: TRBD1; cdr3_nt: TGTGCCAGCAGCGTGGGATGGTCAGGGGGTACCCAAGAGACCCAGTACTTC; cdr3_aa: CASSVGWSGGTQETQYF
j_call: TRBJ2-7; v_call: TRBV6-1; clone_size: .; d_call: .; cdr3_nt: TGTGCCAGCAGTGAAGTACCAGGACAGTCGGGCTCCTACGAGCAGTACTTC; cdr3_aa: CASSEVPGQSGSYEQYF
j_call: TRBJ2-1; v_call: TRBV18; clone_size: .; d_call: .; cdr3_nt: TGTGCCAGCTCACCGGTACTAGGGCGCAATGAGCAGTTCTTC; cdr3_aa: CASSPVLGRNEQFF
j_call: TRBJ1-5; v_call: TRBV5-1; clone_size: .; d_call: .; cdr3_nt: TGCGCCAGCAGCTTGGGTCCAGATAGCAATCAGCCCCAGCATTTT; cdr3_aa: CASSLGPDSNQPQHF
j_call: TRBJ2-7; v_call: TRBV6-1; clone_size: .; d_call: .; cdr3_nt: TGTGCCAGCAGTGAACTGGGCAGAACCTACGAGCAGTACTTC; cdr3_aa: CASSELGRTYEQYF
j_call: TRBJ2-5; v_call: TRBV5-4; clone_size: .; d_call: TRBD2; cdr3_nt: TGTGCCAGCAGCGGCGGAGCGGGGGTAGCAAGGGGGGAGACCCAGTACTTC; cdr3_aa: CASSGGAGVARGETQYF
j_call: TRBJ1-5; v_call: TRBV19; clone_size: .; d_call: TRBD1; cdr3_nt: TGTGCCAGTAGTAGTGGGGGACAGGGGTATCAGCCCCAGCATTTT; cdr3_aa: CASSSGGQGYQPQHF
j_call: TRBJ2-1; v_call: TRBV12-5; clone_size: .; d_call: .; cdr3_nt: TGTGCTAGTGGTCCGTCCGCAGTCGACAATGAGCAGTTCTTC; cdr3_aa: CASGPSAVDNEQFF
j_call: TRBJ2-7; v_call: TRBV18; clone_size: .; d_call: TRBD1; cdr3_nt: TGTGCCAGCTCACCGGCCGGACAGGGGGTCTCCTACGAGCAGTACTTC; cdr3_aa: CASSPAGQGVSYEQYF
j_call: TRBJ2-5; v_call: TRBV11-2; clone_size: .; d_call: TRBD1; cdr3_nt: TGTGCCAGCAGCCGGGACAGAGAAGAGACCCAGTACTTC; cdr3_aa: CASSRDREETQYF
j_call: TRBJ2-1; v_call: TRBV4-1; clone_size: .; d_call: .; cdr3_nt: TGCGCCAGCGCTGATTCCGACCGCCCACCTACCGAGCAGTTCTTC; cdr3_aa: CASADSDRPPTEQFF
j_call: TRBJ1-2; v_call: TRBV5-4; clone_size: .; d_call: TRBD1; cdr3_nt: TGTGCCAGCAGCGAGGACAGGGCGGGCGGCTACACCTTC; cdr3_aa: CASSEDRAGGYTF
j_call: TRBJ2-7; v_call: TRBV6-5; clone_size: .; d_call: .; cdr3_nt: TGTGCCAGCAGTTATATTCAGGGGGGAAACGAGCAGTACTTC; cdr3_aa: CASSYIQGGNEQYF
j_call: TRBJ1-1; v_call: TRBV5-1; clone_size: once; d_call: TRBD1; cdr3_nt: TGCGCCAGCAGCGCCGGACAGGTGAACACTGAAGCTTTCTTT; cdr3_aa: CASSAGQVNTEAFF
j_call: TRBJ2-2; v_call: TRBV10-3; clone_size: .; d_call: .; cdr3_nt: TGTGGAACGAGGGGATTGCAGGGCGGGGAGCTGTTTTTT; cdr3_aa: CGTRGLQGGELFF